This T cell receptor beta chain was recovered during a study of blood T cell repertoires in COVID-19 (dated by TCRdb to 2018 to 2021). Study-level background: Samples covering the acute and convalescent phases of COVID-19 were provided by collaborators in the United States, Italy and Spain. The prospective study material was composed of cDNA or gDNA derived from T cells, B-cell-depleted T cells, or PBMCs. Samples were obtained from the ongoing ImmuneRACE study (first 160 participants) and from 1,254 subjects provided by 6 global collaborators. The repertoires were released in a freely available public database intended as a resource for research on the immune response to SARS-CoV-2. Subjects who had been exposed to COVID-19, were actively infected with it, or had recovered from it provided the deeply sampled blood TCRbeta repertoires that made up the dataset. The sample metadata nearly always contained a de-identified subject ID, COVID-19 status, age in years and sex. Where available, HLA class I and class II types were obtained from metadata supplied by the sample provider rather than from assay-based typing.

A word on this clone: There is no known antigen for this receptor. Qualities for individual bases were not recorded, and no much larger clone is one base off.

TCRbeta CDR3 regions were amplified from genomic DNA using the immunoSEQ Assay, a bias-controlled multiplex PCR. As for how the authors treated the data: Within the assay, amplification of reference gene primers was used to estimate how many nucleated cells each sample contained. Sequence reads were collapsed and filtered to measure the absolute abundance of every unique TCRbeta CDR3 rearrangement. Productive Simpson clonality was computed per sample as the square root of Simpson's diversity index over productive rearrangements. The clones in this table, taken by TCRdb from immuneACCESS, are in-frame only. Not every clone is retained; where verified, under half of the shortfall comes from an unresolved V gene, and the cause of the rest is unknown. V, J and clone size are those of that table, while D and trimming were read from the DNA. This sample lists over 85,000 clones; over 70% were detected once. Clones ranked in the top ten supply more than 0.85% of the sample.

General study outcomes and caveats: The quantity of clinical and demographic metadata differed by source and by participant and was supplied without curation.

The CDR3 sequence holds 13 residues, the cysteine and phenylalanine included. Only the CDR3 part of the read is kept: 39 bases, read in frame from the first base. Looking up the germline V gene yields CDR1 SGHNT and CDR2 YENEEA. Deletion took 1 base off V and 2 bases off J, with a span of 6 bases between the germline ends. The collaborating institutions used their own protocols to collect whole blood in K2EDTA tubes. For TCRbeta analysis, collaborator samples were shipped as frozen whole blood, as isolated PBMCs, or as DNA extracted from either sample type. This TCR was sampled from a human donor in a cohort sampled during active COVID-19. Sequencing was done on a sample of peripheral blood. The rearrangement combines TRBV11-3 with TRBJ2-7, and TRBD2 may be the D gene, going by 6 matching bases. The CDR3 in this case is CASSLGLAYEQYF. The nucleotide sequence is TGTGCCAGCAGCTTAGGACTAGCCTACGAGCAGTACTTC.